This T cell receptor (beta chain) was recovered during a study of blood T cells in healthy people across ages. Study-wide background: The template switching approach captured approximately one barcoded beta molecule for every two T cells.

CDR1 LGHNA and CDR2 YSLEER come from the germline V gene. Trimming shortened V by 2 bases and J by 2 bases, and 12 bases separated the two germline ends. The CDR3 extends over 15 amino acids. This clonotype was observed a few times. Its antigen remains unknown. Those donating, healthy Caucasian individuals from Russia, were aged about 6 to 95. A second roughly 6 to 11 cycle PCR used barcoded and J-beta primers. TCRdb processed the 5' RACE reads anew with MiXCR; each CDR3 protein has one entry. Of more than 650,000 distinct CDR3 sequences in the sample, approximately 21% are singletons; the top ten hold about 22%. The study's findings and limits: The study found more naive CD4+ cells and higher diversity in long-lived than aged donors. Per million T cells, TCR beta diversity dropped roughly linearly as age increased.

The sequencing sample was made of blood. This chain joins TRBV4-3 and TRBJ1-1; D unclear. The origin of this receptor is a man between 65 and 79 years old in good health. CDR3 sequence: CASSQRVAANTEAFF. CDR3 sequence (DNA): TGCGCCAGCAGCCAACGTGTGGCAGCTAACACTGAAGCTTTCTTT.